This TCR beta chain was documented in a study of T-cell memory formation after mild COVID-19. TCRdb fed the 5' RACE reads into MiXCR, producing one record per CDR3 protein. This sample yields around 200,000 distinct CDR3 sequences, of which over 9.5% are seen a single time; 3% belongs to the top ten. CDR1 is LGHDT, CDR2 YNNKEL, per germline (reference sequence). The V gene lost 0 bases and the J gene lost 13 bases, with 7 bases spanning the gap. The length of the CDR3 is 12 residues. Sequencing input: PBMCs or a T cell subset sorted from them (not recorded which). The receptor was derived from a young man who had mild COVID-19 (a few samples of this study predate the infection). Cell type and time point are not known. J is TRBJ1-6 and V is TRBV3-1, with D maybe TRBD1 (6 bases). The CDR3 sequence: CASSQEGGPLHF. CDR3 nucleotide sequence: TGTGCCAGCAGCCAAGAAGGGGGTCCCCTCCACTTT.